Each of the 7 T cell receptor beta chains below was sequenced from the same sample in a study of T cell changes during pregnancy in multiple sclerosis. Method: immunoSEQ multiplex PCR; TCRdb's copy keeps in-frame clones and lacks some. The table records over 70,000 clones, roughly 93% of them present only once. The sequenced sample was peripheral blood, obtained in the third trimester of pregnancy. Receptors originate from a female donor with multiple sclerosis, enrolled in a pregnancy study.

The chain recombines TRBV2 with TRBJ2-2; no reliable D call. The germline V gene encodes CDR1 SNHLY and CDR2 FYNNEI. This CDR3 is built from 14 residues. Trimming removed 5 bases from V and 4 bases from J, with 11 bases in between. CDR3 in amino acids: CASSPASSTGELFF. In nucleotides, the CDR3 is TGTGCCAGCAGTCCAGCGTCCAGCACCGGGGAGCTGTTTTTT.

This clone turned up a few times. The rearrangement links TRBV14 to TRBJ1-1; D gene ambiguous. Looked up from germline, CDR1 is SGHDN and CDR2 is FVKESK. V was clipped by 4 bases and J by 6 bases, with 12 bases between them. CDR3 length: 13 residues. The CDR3 bases are TGTGCCAGCAGCCGAATTAGACAAGCTGAAGCTTTCTTT. Protein: CASSRIRQAEAFF.

The rearrangement uses TRBV7-3 and TRBJ1-1, with 9 bases identical to TRBD1. CDR3 length: 13 amino acids. Trimming removed 5 bases from V and 7 bases from J; junction bases left unmatched: 5. CDR1 is SGHTA and CDR2 is FQGTGA in the germline V gene. CDR3 region: CASSLGTGSEAFF. The DNA for the CDR3 is TGTGCCAGCAGCCTCGGGACAGGGAGTGAAGCTTTCTTT.

This sequence joins TRBV7-9 and TRBJ1-1; TRBD1 is a possible D gene (5 bases). The germline gives CDR1 SEHNR, CDR2 FQNEAQ (reference sequence). There are 15 residues in the CDR3. Trimming removed 4 bases from V and 1 base from J, with 13 bases in between. The CDR3 nucleotides read TGTGCCAGCAGCTCCCCCCCGACAGCGAACACTGAAGCTTTCTTT. Translating it yields CASSSPPTANTEAFF.

The chain combines TRBV28 with TRBJ2-7; no definite D call. This CDR3 region has 14 residues. Per germline, CDR1 MDHEN and CDR2 SYDVKM. Trimming cost V 6 bases and J 3 bases, with 15 bases left between them. This chain's CDR3 is CASRSKQNYYEQYF. CDR3 DNA: TGTGCCAGCAGGTCTAAACAGAATTACTACGAGCAGTACTTC.

This sequence joins TRBV5-6 and TRBJ2-2; 7 nucleotides align to TRBD1. There are 13 residues in the CDR3. The germline V gene encodes CDR1 SGHDT and CDR2 YYEEEE. V trimming: 0 bases; J trimming: 7 bases; junction bases outside the gene matches: 0. The CDR3 coding sequence is TGTGCCAGCAGCTTGGGGGACAGCGGGGAGCTGTTTTTT. It translates to CASSLGDSGELFF.

The CDR3 nucleotides read TGCGCCAGCAGCTTCGTCGGGGGGTTTCCTGAGACCCAGTACTTC. It codes for CASSFVGGFPETQYF. This chain links TRBV5-1 with TRBJ2-5; 7 bases map to TRBD2. The CDR3 sequence is 15 residues long. Germline V gene data show CDR1 as SGHRS and CDR2 as YFSETQ. V dropped 2 bases and J dropped 5; count of bases not matched to a gene: 9.